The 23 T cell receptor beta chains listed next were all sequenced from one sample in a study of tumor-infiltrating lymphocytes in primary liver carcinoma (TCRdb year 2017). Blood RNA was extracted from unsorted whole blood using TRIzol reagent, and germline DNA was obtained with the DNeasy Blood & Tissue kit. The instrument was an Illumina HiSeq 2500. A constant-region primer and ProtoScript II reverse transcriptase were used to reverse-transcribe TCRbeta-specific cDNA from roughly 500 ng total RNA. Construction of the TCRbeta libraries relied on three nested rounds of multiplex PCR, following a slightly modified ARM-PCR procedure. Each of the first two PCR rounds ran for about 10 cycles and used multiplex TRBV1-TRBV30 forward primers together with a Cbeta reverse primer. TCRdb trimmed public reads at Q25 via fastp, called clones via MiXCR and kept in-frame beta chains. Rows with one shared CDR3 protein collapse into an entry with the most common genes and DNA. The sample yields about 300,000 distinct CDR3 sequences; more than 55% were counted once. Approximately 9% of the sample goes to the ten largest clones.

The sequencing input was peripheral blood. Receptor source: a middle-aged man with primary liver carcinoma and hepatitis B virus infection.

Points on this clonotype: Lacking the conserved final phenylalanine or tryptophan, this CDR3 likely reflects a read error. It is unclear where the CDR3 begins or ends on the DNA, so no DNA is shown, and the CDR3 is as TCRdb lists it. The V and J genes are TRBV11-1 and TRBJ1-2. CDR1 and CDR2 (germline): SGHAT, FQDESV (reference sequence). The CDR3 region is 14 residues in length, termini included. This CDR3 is CASSFKGFGYGYTI.

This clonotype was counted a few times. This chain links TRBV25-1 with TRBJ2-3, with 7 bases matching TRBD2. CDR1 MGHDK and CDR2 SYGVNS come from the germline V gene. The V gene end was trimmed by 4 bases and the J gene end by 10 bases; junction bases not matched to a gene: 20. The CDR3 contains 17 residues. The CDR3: CASSGWTRNEIREAQYF. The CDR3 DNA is TGTGCCAGCAGTGGGTGGACTAGGAATGAGATTCGGGAGGCGCAGTATTTT. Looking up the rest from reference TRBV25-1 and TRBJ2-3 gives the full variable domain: EADIYQTPRYLVIGTGKKITLECSQTMGHDKMYWYQQDPGMELHLIHYSYGVNSTEKGDLSSESTVSRIRTEHFPLTLESARPSHTSQYLCASSGWTRNEIREAQYFGPGTRLTVL.

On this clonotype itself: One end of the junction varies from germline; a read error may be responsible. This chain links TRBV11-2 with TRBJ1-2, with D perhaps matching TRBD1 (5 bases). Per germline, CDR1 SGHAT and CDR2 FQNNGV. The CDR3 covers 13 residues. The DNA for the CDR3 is TGTGTCAGCAGCTTCCCAGGGACTAGTGGCTACACCTTC. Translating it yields CVSSFPGTSGYTF.

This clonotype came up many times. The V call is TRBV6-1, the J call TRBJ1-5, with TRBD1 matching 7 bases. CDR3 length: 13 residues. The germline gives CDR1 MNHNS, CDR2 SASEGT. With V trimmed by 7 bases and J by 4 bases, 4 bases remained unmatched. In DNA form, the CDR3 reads TGTGCCAGCAACAGGGGAGCAAATCAGCCCCAGCATTTT. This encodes CASNRGANQPQHF.

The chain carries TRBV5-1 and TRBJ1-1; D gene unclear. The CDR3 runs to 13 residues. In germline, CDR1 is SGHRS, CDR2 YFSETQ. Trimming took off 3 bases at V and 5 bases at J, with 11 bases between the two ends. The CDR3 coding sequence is TGCGCCAGCAGCTCGAGTTGGAGGACTGAAGCTTTCTTT. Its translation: CASSSSWRTEAFF.

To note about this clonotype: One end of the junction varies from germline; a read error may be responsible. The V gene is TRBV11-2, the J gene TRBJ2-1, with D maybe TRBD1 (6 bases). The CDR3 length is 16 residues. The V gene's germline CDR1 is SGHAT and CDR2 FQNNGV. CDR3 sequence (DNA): TGCGACAGCAGCTTACTGACAGGACCTTCCTACAATGAGCAGTTCTTC. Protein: CDSSLLTGPSYNEQFF.

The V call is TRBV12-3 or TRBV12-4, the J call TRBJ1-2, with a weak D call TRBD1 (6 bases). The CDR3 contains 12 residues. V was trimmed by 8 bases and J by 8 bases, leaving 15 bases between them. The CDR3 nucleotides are TGTGCCAGCGGCATTACAGGGTTAGGCTACACCTTC. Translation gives CASGITGLGYTF.

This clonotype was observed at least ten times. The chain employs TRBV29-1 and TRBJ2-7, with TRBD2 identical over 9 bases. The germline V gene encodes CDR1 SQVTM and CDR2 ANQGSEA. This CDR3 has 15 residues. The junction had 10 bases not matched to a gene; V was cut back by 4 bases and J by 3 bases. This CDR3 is CSVGVLAGGYYEQYF. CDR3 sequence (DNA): TGCAGCGTTGGGGTCCTGGCGGGAGGGTACTACGAGCAGTACTTC.

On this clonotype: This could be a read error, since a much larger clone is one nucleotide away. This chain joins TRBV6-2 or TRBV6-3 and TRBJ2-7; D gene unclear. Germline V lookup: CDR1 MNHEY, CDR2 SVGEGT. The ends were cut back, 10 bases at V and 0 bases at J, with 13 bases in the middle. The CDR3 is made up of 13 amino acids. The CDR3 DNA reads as TGTGCCAACACCTCGCCGGACTCCTACGAGCAGTACTTC. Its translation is CANTSPDSYEQYF.

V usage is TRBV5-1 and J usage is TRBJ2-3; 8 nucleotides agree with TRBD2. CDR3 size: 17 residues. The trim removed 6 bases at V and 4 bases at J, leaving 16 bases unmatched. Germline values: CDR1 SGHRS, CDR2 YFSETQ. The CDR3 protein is CASTYNRPSGSPDTQYF. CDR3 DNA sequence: TGCGCCAGCACCTACAACCGTCCCAGCGGGAGTCCAGATACGCAGTATTTT. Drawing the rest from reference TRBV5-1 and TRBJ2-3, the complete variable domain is KAGVTQTPRYLIKTRGQQVTLSCSPISGHRSVSWYQQTPGQGLQFLFEYFSETQRNKGNFPGRFSGRQFSNSRSEMNVSTLELGDSALYLCASTYNRPSGSPDTQYFGPGTRLTVL.

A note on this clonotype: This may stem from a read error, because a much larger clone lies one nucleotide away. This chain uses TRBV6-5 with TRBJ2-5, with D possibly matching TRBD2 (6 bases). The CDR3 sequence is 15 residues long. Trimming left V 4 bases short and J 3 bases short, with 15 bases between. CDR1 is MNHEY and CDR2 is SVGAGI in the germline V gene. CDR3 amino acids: CASSLGRSAEETQYF. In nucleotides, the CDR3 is TGTGCCAGCAGTTTGGGGAGGTCTGCAGAAGAGACCCAGTACTTC.

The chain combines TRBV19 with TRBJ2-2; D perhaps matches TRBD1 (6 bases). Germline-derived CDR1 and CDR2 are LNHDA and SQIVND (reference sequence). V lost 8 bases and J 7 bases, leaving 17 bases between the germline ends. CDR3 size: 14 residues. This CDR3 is CASSLGARYGELFF. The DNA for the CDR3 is TGTGCCAGTTCCCTGGGGGCGCGGTACGGGGAGCTGTTTTTT.

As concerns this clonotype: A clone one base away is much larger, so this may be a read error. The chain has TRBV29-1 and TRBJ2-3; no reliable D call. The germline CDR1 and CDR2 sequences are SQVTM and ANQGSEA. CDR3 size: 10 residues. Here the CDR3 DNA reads TGCATGGCGTACACAGATACGCAGTATTTT. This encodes CMAYTDTQYF.

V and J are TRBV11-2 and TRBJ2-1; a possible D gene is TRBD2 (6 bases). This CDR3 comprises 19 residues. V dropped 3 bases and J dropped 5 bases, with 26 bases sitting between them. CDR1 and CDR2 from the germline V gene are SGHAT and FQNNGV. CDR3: CASSLYLTSLARVNNEQFF. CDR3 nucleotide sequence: TGTGCCAGCAGCTTGTATCTGACCAGCCTAGCGAGAGTAAACAATGAGCAGTTCTTC.

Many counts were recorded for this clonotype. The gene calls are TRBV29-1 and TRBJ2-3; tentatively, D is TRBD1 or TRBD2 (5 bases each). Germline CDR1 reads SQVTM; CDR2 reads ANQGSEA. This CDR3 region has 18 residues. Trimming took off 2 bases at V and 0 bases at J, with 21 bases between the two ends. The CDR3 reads CSVELLLPGRASTDTQYF. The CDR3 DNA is TGCAGCGTTGAACTTTTATTGCCGGGACGAGCTAGCACAGATACGCAGTATTTT.

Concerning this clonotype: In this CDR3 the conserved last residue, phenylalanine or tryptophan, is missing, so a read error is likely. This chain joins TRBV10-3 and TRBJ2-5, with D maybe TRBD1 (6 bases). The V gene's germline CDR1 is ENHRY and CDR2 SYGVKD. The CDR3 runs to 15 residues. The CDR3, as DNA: TGTGCCATCAGCGAAGGACAGCCAAGTCAAGGGACCCAGTACCTC. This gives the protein CAISEGQPSQGTQYL.

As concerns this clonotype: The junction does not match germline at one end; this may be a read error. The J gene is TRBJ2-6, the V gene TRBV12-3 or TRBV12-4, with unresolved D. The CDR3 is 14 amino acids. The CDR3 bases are TGTGCCAGGAGTTTAGTCCTTGGGGCCAACGTCCTGACTTTC. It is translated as CARSLVLGANVLTF.

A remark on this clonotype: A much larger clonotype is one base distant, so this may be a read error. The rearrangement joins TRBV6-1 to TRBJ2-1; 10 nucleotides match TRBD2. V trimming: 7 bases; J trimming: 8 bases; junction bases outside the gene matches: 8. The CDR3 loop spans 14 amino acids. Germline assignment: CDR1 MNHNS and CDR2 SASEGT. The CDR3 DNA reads TGTGCCAGCACCAAGCTAGCGGGAGACGATGAGCAGTTCTTC. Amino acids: CASTKLAGDDEQFF.

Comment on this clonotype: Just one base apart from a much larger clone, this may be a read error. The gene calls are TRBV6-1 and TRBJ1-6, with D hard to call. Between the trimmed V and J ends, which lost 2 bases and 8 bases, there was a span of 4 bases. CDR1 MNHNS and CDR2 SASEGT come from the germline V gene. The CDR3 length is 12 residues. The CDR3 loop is CASSEQYSPLHF. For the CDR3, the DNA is TGTGCCAGCAGTGAACAGTATTCACCCCTCCACTTT.

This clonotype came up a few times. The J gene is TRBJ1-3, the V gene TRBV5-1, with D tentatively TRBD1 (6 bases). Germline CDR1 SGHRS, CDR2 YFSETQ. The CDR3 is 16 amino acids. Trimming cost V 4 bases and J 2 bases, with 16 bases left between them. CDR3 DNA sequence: TGCGCCAGCAGCACAGGCTCGGGGGCGGCTGGAAACACCATATATTTT. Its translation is CASSTGSGAAGNTIYF. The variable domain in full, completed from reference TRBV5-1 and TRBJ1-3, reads KAGVTQTPRYLIKTRGQQVTLSCSPISGHRSVSWYQQTPGQGLQFLFEYFSETQRNKGNFPGRFSGRQFSNSRSEMNVSTLELGDSALYLCASSTGSGAAGNTIYFGEGSWLTVV.

This CDR3 reads CASSPVRQADNEKLFF. CDR3 DNA: TGTGCCAGCAGTCCGGTTAGACAGGCCGATAATGAAAAACTGTTTTTT. This chain uses TRBV11-2 with TRBJ1-4; D is possibly TRBD1 (6 bases). The germline V gene has CDR1 SGHAT and CDR2 FQNNGV. CDR3 size: 16 residues. The V end lost 6 bases, the J end lost 4 bases, and 18 bases lay between the germline ends.

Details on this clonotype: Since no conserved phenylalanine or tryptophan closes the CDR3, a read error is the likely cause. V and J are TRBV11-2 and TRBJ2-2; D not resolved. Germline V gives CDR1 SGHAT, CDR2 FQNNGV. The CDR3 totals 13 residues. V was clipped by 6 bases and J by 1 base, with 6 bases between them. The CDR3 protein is CASSLRNTGELFS. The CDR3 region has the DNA TGTGCCAGCAGTCTGAGGAACACCGGGGAGCTGTTTTCT.

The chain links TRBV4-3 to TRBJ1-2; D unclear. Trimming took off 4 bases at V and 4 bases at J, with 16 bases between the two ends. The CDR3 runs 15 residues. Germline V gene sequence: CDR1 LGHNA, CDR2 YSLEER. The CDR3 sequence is CASSPDAPGPYGYTF. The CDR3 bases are TGCGCCAGCAGCCCCGATGCTCCCGGTCCCTATGGCTACACCTTC.